The present entry profiles one T cell receptor beta chain with its context. Its recognized antigen is unknown. The record has no base qualities; no much larger clone is one base away. The data were taken from a study of cytomegalovirus exposure and HLA in healthy donors (dated by TCRdb to about 2017). Broadly, across the study: In an earlier analysis of approximately 640 of the donors, approximately 260 Gb of sequence data and 117 million unique TCR beta sequences from 150 million to 200 million T cells were reported. Donor age, sex, ethnicity and CMV serostatus were compiled alongside the repertoire data. The study aimed to test whether signatures of past pathogen exposure could be identified by cataloging public T cell receptors. The number of donors typed differed by locus, with about 620-630 for A, B, C, DRB1 and DQB1, around 500 for DQA1, approximately 570 for DPA1, and roughly 450 for DPB1. Among approximately 370 genotyped donors of the cohort, an average of approximately 220,000 unique TCR beta nucleotide sequences was sequenced per donor, of which about 19% were non-productive. To decide whether each TCR beta V gene segment behaved as functional or pseudogenic, an earlier analysis of fewer than 750 of the donors relied on high-throughput TCR beta sequencing. Both class I and class II loci were covered by HLA typing, at four-digit resolution. Besides the first cohort of approximately 670 subjects, a separate validation cohort made up of 120 different subjects was used. Of the roughly 400 genotyped donors, around 81% fell in the genetic ancestry cluster associated with self-reported Caucasian donors. A few DR-DQ haplotypes were treated as single units for association and clustering because of strong linkage in the cohort. In a later genetic analysis, genome-wide SNP genotypes for about 65% of the roughly 700 donors were used, and that subset was treated as a discovery cohort. An early release that covered about 600 HLA-typed donors contained approximately 300 gigabases of sequencing data and 80 million or so unique TCR sequences. The study combined high-throughput TCR immunosequencing, statistical association of individual TCRs with disease status, and machine learning to predict cytomegalovirus infection status. Rather than drawing on any new phenotypic data, the later analysis identified candidate immune exposures from TCR beta sequences and the way those sequences occurred across donors. The T cell repertoires of some 670 subjects were profiled by immunosequencing and related to cytomegalovirus serostatus. Every repertoire in the discovery cohort had been generated on one and the same sequencing platform. A later analysis re-examined previously published TCR beta repertoires from 610 or so donors and added high-resolution HLA genotyping to investigate patterns of TCR occurrence. What the work shows at the level of the full study, not this receptor alone: An association between a missense DCLRE1C variant and V-gene and J-gene trimming of TCR beta chains was found in a later genetic analysis and replicated in an independent cohort. A cluster of highly shared sequence variants was judged likely to be a technical artifact of the sequencing pipeline. A later analysis reported that several top co-occurrence clusters appeared linked to parvovirus B19, influenza, CMV and Epstein-Barr virus. A further reported finding was that TCR beta sequences accurately predicted the HLA-A and HLA-B alleles for most subjects in the first cohort. In a later analysis, 15,000 to 20,000 TCR beta sequences were associated with specific HLA alleles at a false discovery rate of 0.05. According to a later analysis, most CMV-associated TCR beta chains appeared to be HLA-restricted, and the HLA associations seemed to be driven largely by CMV exposure. In an earlier analysis of 587 of the donors, most TCR beta V segments appeared in productive rearrangements about 87% or about 30% of the time, broadly matching IMGT annotations. It was suggested by the authors that the approach could potentially be generalized to other disease states and immunological phenotypes. The cohort was sequenced for TCR beta chains only, and without alpha or paired-chain data the features that could be detected were limited. The study gave a list of about 170 TCR beta chains associated with cytomegalovirus. Immune exposure information for the cohort was limited to CMV serostatus. A few of the identified cytomegalovirus-associated TCR beta chains were confirmed in vitro to be specific for cytomegalovirus antigens. In a later analysis, TCR association rates were found to vary across HLA loci, with the most associated TCRs seen for DRB1 alleles and the fewest for HLA-C alleles. Correlated functional status among segregating V segments might reflect linkage disequilibrium, but an unknown experimental factor could not be ruled out. Roughly uniform sequencing depth across donors was assumed in presence/absence analyses, although this assumption may not hold. In a later analysis, HLA-associated TCR beta chains showed more clonal expansion and lower generation probabilities than non-associated chains that were equally common. Some IMGT-functional V segments, including TRBV6-2 and TRBV6-3, could not be distinguished by the 87-base-pair reads and were therefore excluded. The classifier was reported to diagnose cytomegalovirus status with high specificity and sensitivity in both the original cohort and the validation cohort. A later genetic analysis reported fewer N-insertions in productive TCRs among donors in an Asian-associated ancestry cluster than the roughly 620-donor mean. Assigning TCR associations to individual alleles was difficult when HLA alleles, especially DR and DQ, strongly co-occurred. Most TCR sequences were seen in very few donors, while some public TCRs were found in many individuals. Because HLA typing was missing for some donors at each locus, association tests included only the typed subset. Because counts were too low, fewer than 20 rarely observed V segments, including chromosome 9 orphons, were excluded from the earlier analysis of roughly 580 of the donors.

Trimming removed 0 bases from V and 3 bases from J, leaving 13 bases between the germline ends. The CDR3 contains 16 residues, cysteine and phenylalanine counted. Left in the record is the CDR3 DNA by itself, 48 bases read in frame from the first base. CDR1 SGDLS and CDR2 YYNGEE were looked up in the germline V gene. In total, around 600 healthy bone marrow donors made up the cohort. Cohort members were all nominally healthy when sampled, although unrecorded immune exposures were likely present. The donor was CMV seronegative and belonged to the group of 350 or so seronegative cohort members. A peripheral blood sample was provided by each donor, and peripheral blood mononuclear cells were used for TCR beta sequencing. The Qiagen DNeasy Blood Extraction Kit was used to extract genomic DNA from the blood cell samples. The library relied on the immunoSEQ multiplex PCR assay. For the multiplex PCR, a mixture combining 60 forward primers for TCR Vbeta segments and 13 reverse primers for TCR Jbeta segments was used. The CDR3 region of rearranged TCR beta genes was amplified from genomic DNA by a multiplex PCR assay. On the Illumina HiSeq System, the amplified TCR beta libraries were sequenced as 87-base-pair reads. The authors processed their data as follows. In a later analysis, roughly 80 million unique TCR beta chains were counted across the 650 to 700 repertoires, and about 9.9 million of these chains were shared by at least two donors. Raw reads were error-corrected and collapsed into unique sequences with a nearest-neighbor algorithm that merged closely related sequences to remove PCR and sequencing errors. To assign V, D and J gene segments, CDR3 sequences were aligned to IMGT reference sequences. For a sequence to be retained, at least a six-nucleotide match to both a V gene segment and a J gene segment was required. A rearrangement was called productive if the CDR3 had no stop codons and remained in frame with V and J, and every other rearrangement was called non-productive. CDR3 was defined according to IMGT convention as the region running from the second conserved V-encoded cysteine to the conserved J-encoded phenylalanine. Sequences without an unambiguous match to a single V gene segment were excluded from the earlier analysis of several hundred of the donors. An earlier analysis of a few hundred of the donors classified V segments as functional when productive rearrangements were above 56.7% and as segregating when the standard deviation between donors was above 5%. A statistical classification framework was built for diagnosing cytomegalovirus status from the catalog of TCR beta chain sequences. In a later analysis, V and J genes were assigned by comparing TCR nucleotide sequences against IMGT/GENE-DB human TR gene sequences. The TCRdist pipeline was used in a later analysis to assign CDR3 sequences and most-parsimonious VDJ recombination scenarios. In a later analysis, each TCR beta chain was defined by its CDR3 amino acid sequence together with its V-gene family, and reads without a unique V-gene family were excluded. In a later analysis, approximately 640 highly shared, low-generation-probability nucleotide sequences were removed to address suspected cross-contamination and a sequencing artifact. A later analysis calculated a clonal expansion index for each public chain from normalized within-repertoire ranks of inferred template counts. A later analysis computed generation probabilities with a VDJ recombination model fitted to out-of-frame rearrangements, and checked the results against IGoR. A later analysis scored TCR-TCR, TCR-HLA and TCR-CMV co-occurrence with hypergeometric tests, applying a repertoire-size bias correction to TCR pairs. False discovery rates were estimated in a later analysis by permuting HLA or CMV assignments 20 times. In a later analysis, co-occurring TCRs were grouped using DBSCAN, with TCRdist sequence similarity added in when clustering inside HLA-allele-positive subsets. Repertoires with fewer than 30,000 or more than 120,000 public chains were left out of co-occurrence clustering, as were five repertoires with anomalous nucleotide sharing. TCRdb retrieved this table from immuneACCESS and kept in-frame rearrangements only. Not all clones are present; in checked studies, unresolved V genes account for under half, and no reason is known for the remainder. The V and J calls and the clone size are those of that table, but D and trimming were determined from the DNA. Here the sample has about 190,000 clones; more than 75% occur a single time. The ten largest clonotypes hold roughly 1.3% of the sample.

Specimen: PBMCs. This sequence was found in a man in his thirties or forties in good health and CMV-seronegative. The sequence links TRBV9 to TRBJ2-1, and the D gene may be TRBD2, 5 bases matching. The nucleotides are TGTGCCAGCAGCGTAGGGGGTACCGGGGTCTACAATGAGCAGTTCTTC. This codes for CASSVGGTGVYNEQFF.